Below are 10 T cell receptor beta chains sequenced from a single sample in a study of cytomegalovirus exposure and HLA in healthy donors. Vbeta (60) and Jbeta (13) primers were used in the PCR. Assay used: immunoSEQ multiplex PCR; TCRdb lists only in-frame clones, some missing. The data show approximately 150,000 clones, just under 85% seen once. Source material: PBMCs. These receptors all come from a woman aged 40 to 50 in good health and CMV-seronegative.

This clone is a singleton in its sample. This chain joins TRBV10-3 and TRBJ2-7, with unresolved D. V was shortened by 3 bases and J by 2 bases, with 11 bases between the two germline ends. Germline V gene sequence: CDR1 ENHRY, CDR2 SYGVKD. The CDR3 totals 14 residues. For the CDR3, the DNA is TGTGCCATCAGTGACAGTCCCTTAACCTACGAGCAGTACTTC. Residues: CAISDSPLTYEQYF.

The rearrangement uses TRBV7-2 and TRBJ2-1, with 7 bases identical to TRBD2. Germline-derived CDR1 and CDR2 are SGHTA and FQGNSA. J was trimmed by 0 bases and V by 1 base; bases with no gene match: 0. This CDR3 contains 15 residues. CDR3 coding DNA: TGTGCCAGCAGCTTAGGGGGGGGCTCCTACAATGAGCAGTTCTTC. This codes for CASSLGGGSYNEQFF.

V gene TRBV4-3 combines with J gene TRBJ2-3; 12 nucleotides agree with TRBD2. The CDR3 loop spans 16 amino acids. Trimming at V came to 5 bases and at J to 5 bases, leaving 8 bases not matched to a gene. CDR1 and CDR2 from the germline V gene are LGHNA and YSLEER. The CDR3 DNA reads TGCGCCAGCAGCATTCGACTAGCGGGAGAGGGAGATACGCAGTATTTT. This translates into CASSIRLAGEGDTQYF.

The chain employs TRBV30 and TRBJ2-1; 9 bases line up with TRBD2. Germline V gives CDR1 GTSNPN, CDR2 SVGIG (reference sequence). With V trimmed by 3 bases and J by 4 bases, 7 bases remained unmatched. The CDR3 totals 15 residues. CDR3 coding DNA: TGTGCCTGGAGAGCCCTAGCGGGGCCATACAATGAGCAGTTCTTC. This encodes CAWRALAGPYNEQFF.

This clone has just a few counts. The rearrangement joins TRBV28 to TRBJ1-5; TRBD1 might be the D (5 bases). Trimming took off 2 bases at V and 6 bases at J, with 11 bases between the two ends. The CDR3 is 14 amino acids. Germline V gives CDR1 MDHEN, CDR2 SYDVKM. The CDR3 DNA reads TGTGCCAGCAGTTTAGAGGGGAGGGGTCAGCCCCAGCATTTT. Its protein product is CASSLEGRGQPQHF.

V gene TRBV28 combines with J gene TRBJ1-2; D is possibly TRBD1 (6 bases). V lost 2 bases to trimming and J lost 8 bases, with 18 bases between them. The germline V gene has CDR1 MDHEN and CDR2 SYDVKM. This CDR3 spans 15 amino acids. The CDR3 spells CASSLRFSGAGGYTF. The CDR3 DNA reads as TGTGCCAGCAGTTTAAGATTTTCAGGGGCAGGAGGCTACACCTTC.

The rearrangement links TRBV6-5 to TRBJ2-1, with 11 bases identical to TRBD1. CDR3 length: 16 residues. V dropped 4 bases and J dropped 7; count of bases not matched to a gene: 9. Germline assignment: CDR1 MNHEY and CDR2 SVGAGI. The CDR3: CASSSTGTGGWNEQFF. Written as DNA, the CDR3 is TGTGCCAGCAGTTCCACCGGGACAGGGGGTTGGAATGAGCAGTTCTTC.

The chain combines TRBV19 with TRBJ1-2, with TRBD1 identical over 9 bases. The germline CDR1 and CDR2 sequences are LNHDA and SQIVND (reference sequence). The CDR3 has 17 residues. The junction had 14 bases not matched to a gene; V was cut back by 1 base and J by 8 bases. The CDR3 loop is CASSIGWDRERFYGYTF. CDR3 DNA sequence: TGTGCCAGTAGTATAGGGTGGGACAGGGAACGGTTCTACGGCTACACCTTC. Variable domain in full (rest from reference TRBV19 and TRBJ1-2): DGGITQSPKYLFRKEGQNVTLSCEQNLNHDAMYWYRQDPGQGLRLIYYSQIVNDFQKGDIAEGYSVSREKKESFPLTVTSAQKNPTAFYLCASSIGWDRERFYGYTFGSGTRLTVV.

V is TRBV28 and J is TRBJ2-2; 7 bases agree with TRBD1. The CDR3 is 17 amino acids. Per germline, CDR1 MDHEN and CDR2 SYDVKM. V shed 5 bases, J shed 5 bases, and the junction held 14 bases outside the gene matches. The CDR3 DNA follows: TGTGCCAGCAGTCGCCCGGACAGGCTGGTGGGGACCGGGGAGCTGTTTTTT. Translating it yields CASSRPDRLVGTGELFF.

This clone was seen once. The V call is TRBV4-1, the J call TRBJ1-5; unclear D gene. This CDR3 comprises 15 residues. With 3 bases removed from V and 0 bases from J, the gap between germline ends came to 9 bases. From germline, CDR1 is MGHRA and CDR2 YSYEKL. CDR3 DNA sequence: TGCGCCAGCAGCCAGACGGGTTATAGCAATCAGCCCCAGCATTTT. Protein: CASSQTGYSNQPQHF.